The 7 T cell receptor beta chains below all came from one sample that was sequenced in a study of shared clonotypes between healthy human individuals. Only in-frame clones appear in the TCRdb table, and some are missing; sequencing was by immunoSEQ multiplex PCR. The sample contains around 1,900,000 clones, around 93% of which appear only once. Naive CD8 cells were CD45RO-negative, positively selected for CCR7, excluding terminally differentiated effector memory CD45RA+ cells. The material sequenced was naive CD8+ T cells from PBMCs. The receptors were sampled from a man younger than 35 in good health. Some clones in this sample may be carry-over from other donors' samples.

This chain links TRBV30 with TRBJ2-7; 9 nucleotides match TRBD2. The CDR3 extends over 14 amino acids. Trimming cost V 5 bases and J 1 base; bases outside gene matches: 6. Germline values: CDR1 GTSNPN, CDR2 SVGIG (reference sequence). CDR3 protein: CAWGGTSRSYEQYF. For the CDR3, the DNA is TGTGCCTGGGGGGGGACTAGCCGGTCCTACGAGCAGTACTTC.

The J gene is TRBJ1-3, the V gene TRBV27, with a possible D match to TRBD1 (5 bases). V was cut by 7 bases and J by 0 bases, with 10 bases left in between. CDR1 is MNHEY, CDR2 SMNVEV, per germline (reference sequence). This CDR3 contains 14 residues. The CDR3 protein is CASKRGFSGNTIYF. The CDR3 DNA is TGTGCCAGCAAAAGGGGTTTCTCTGGAAACACCATATATTTT.

The chain recombines TRBV10-3 with TRBJ1-1, with D possibly matching TRBD1 (5 bases). Looked up from germline, CDR1 is ENHRY and CDR2 is SYGVKD. This CDR3 spans 13 amino acids. The V gene lost 4 bases and the J gene lost 4 bases, with 10 bases spanning the gap. DNA of the CDR3: TGTGCCATCAGTGGGGGGGAGGGCACTGAAGCTTTCTTT. Translating it yields CAISGGEGTEAFF.

The chain carries TRBV6-1 and TRBJ2-7; 8 bases align to TRBD1. Germline trimming cut 9 bases from V and 5 bases from J; bases unmatched to any gene: 15. Germline CDR1 MNHNS, CDR2 SASEGT. This CDR3 spans 15 amino acids. CDR3 sequence (DNA): TGTGCCAGTATATTGTCCAGGACAGGGCTCGACGAGCAGTACTTC. Amino acid sequence: CASILSRTGLDEQYF.

This clone has only one observation. The V and J genes are TRBV2 and TRBJ2-3, with D possibly being TRBD1 or TRBD2 (5 bases each). Germline-derived CDR1 and CDR2 are SNHLY and FYNNEI. The CDR3 is made up of 18 amino acids. V lost 6 bases, J lost 2 bases, and 24 bases lay in between. The CDR3 spells CASRSGTATLRATDTQYF. In DNA form, the CDR3 reads TGTGCCAGCAGGAGTGGGACCGCTACACTAAGGGCCACAGATACGCAGTATTTT.

The rearrangement uses TRBV9 and TRBJ2-1, with a possible D match to TRBD2 (6 bases). V was clipped by 2 bases and J by 4 bases, with 16 bases between them. CDR3 length: 16 residues. Germline V CDR1 and CDR2: SGDLS, YYNGEE. The CDR3 sequence: CASSVGGSGYYNEQFF. The CDR3 bases are TGTGCCAGCAGCGTCGGTGGTAGCGGTTATTACAATGAGCAGTTCTTC.

The V and J genes are TRBV7-9 and TRBJ1-4; D is unresolved. Germline-derived CDR1 and CDR2 are SEHNR and FQNEAQ (reference sequence). The CDR3 runs to 15 residues. V was cut by 5 bases and J by 7 bases, with 17 bases left in between. The CDR3 DNA reads as TGTGCCAGCAGCCCGGGGTCGCTAATCGGTGAAAAACTGTTTTTT. Translated: CASSPGSLIGEKLFF.